Given below is one TCR beta chain in context. This clone was picked up a small number of times. Its antigen has not been determined. Base-call qualities are not available, and no considerably larger clone is one nucleotide away. The record originates from a study of metastatic and nonmetastatic thyroid tumors (dated by TCRdb to the early 2020s). Some background on the complete study: For patients with malignant and with benign thyroid disease, the researchers compared repertoires between peripheral blood samples and tumor or nodule tissue samples.

None of the patients had been given any treatment before thyroid surgery. Using T-cell receptor beta sequencing, the study looked back at clinical samples from patients collected from about 2011 to 2018. Results and caveats for the whole study, not just this receptor: TCR beta diversity was reported as significantly higher in malignant tumors than in benign nodules, in both blood and tumor samples.

The germline V and J ends show losses of 4 bases and 7 bases respectively, and no gene match explains 9 bases of the junction. The CDR3 holds 16 amino acids from the cysteine to the phenylalanine. Here the CDR3 DNA is all that survives: 48 bases in frame from base 1. According to the germline V gene, CDR1 reads MNHNS and CDR2 reads SASEGT. Libraries were built with PCR. TCRdb records Illumina HiSeq 4000 as the sequencer. High-throughput sequencing was used to profile the CDR3 region of the TCR beta-chain in every patient. Regarding the original processing steps: CDR3 differences across clinicopathological groups were used to build a classifier for discriminating distant-metastatic papillary thyroid cancer patients. Repertoire diversity was assessed with the Shannon index, and tumor-blood repertoire similarity with the Morisita-Horn index. Starting from the raw public reads, TCRdb applied fastp trimming at Q25, assembled clones with MiXCR and retained in-frame beta chains. Clone size and V and J calls follow TCRdb, not the original study. The sample profile shows some 31,000 clones; roughly a fifth of them were found once. The ten largest clones represent 22% of the sample.

The sample was blood. The V and J genes are TRBV6-1 and TRBJ2-1, and TRBD1 matches 11 of the central bases. The source is a female donor with papillary thyroid cancer or a benign thyroid nodule (not recorded which). Some clones in this sample may be carry-over from other donors' samples. The sequence in DNA is TGTGCCAGCAGTGTAACCGGGACAGGGGGTTTGAATGAGCAGTTCTTC. This codes for CASSVTGTGGLNEQFF.